The 23 T cell receptor beta chains reported below all come from one sample, sequenced in a study of shared clonotypes between healthy human individuals. Profiling relied on immunoSEQ multiplex PCR, and the TCRdb table lists in-frame clones only, not all of them. The sample shows roughly 2,500,000 clones, 93% of them seen only once. Sequenced material: naive CD4+ T cells from PBMCs. Subset specified: CD45RA+ positively selected. The receptors come from a man aged 18 to 29 in good health. Some clones in this sample may be carry-over from other donors' samples.

The V call is TRBV6-5, the J call TRBJ1-2; D perhaps matches TRBD1 (5 bases). The V end lost 6 bases, the J end lost 7 bases, and 12 bases lay between the germline ends. CDR1 is MNHEY and CDR2 is SVGAGI in the germline V gene. CDR3 length: 12 amino acids. Here the CDR3 reads CASRWGEGGYTF. In nucleotides, the CDR3 is TGTGCCAGCAGATGGGGGGAGGGTGGCTACACCTTC.

The V and J genes are TRBV28 and TRBJ2-1; D gene uncertain. Germline lookup yields CDR1 MDHEN and CDR2 SYDVKM. This CDR3 spans 11 amino acids. V gave up 6 bases and J gave up 13 bases, with 13 bases separating them. DNA of the CDR3: TGTGCCAGCAGCCTTTCCCGAGGCCAGTTCTTC. It encodes CASSLSRGQFF. Filled out from reference TRBV28 and TRBJ2-1, the complete variable domain reads DVKVTQSSRYLVKRTGEKVFLECVQDMDHENMFWYRQDPGLGLRLIYFSYDVKMKEKGDIPEGYSVSREKKERFSLILESASTNQTSMYLCASSLSRGQFFGPGTRLTVL.

About this clone: Distinct nucleotide sequences in the sample also encode this CDR3. The chain has TRBV7-7 and TRBJ2-2; TRBD1 agrees at 10 bases. Germline CDR1 reads SSHAT; CDR2 reads FNYEAQ (reference sequence). V gave up 5 bases and J gave up 1 base; unmatched junction bases: 1. The CDR3 consists of 15 residues. The CDR3 sequence: CASSRTGGNTGELFF. CDR3 in DNA: TGTGCCAGCAGCAGGACAGGGGGGAACACCGGGGAGCTGTTTTTT.

The chain has TRBV27 and TRBJ2-7; D is perhaps TRBD1 (6 bases). Germline loops: CDR1 MNHEY, CDR2 SMNVEV (reference sequence). The CDR3 spans 14 residues. The V gene lost 10 bases and the J gene lost 0 bases, with 16 bases spanning the gap. The CDR3 reads CAKADRQFSYEQYF. The CDR3 bases are TGTGCCAAAGCGGACAGACAGTTCTCCTACGAGCAGTACTTC.

CDR3 sequence reads: CASSSIAGRSSYEQYF. CDR3 coding DNA: TGTGCCAGCAGCTCAATAGCGGGAAGGAGCTCCTACGAGCAGTACTTC. The chain links TRBV5-7 to TRBJ2-7, with 8 bases identical to TRBD2. TRBV5-7 is placed among ORFs of uncertain function. The CDR3 runs to 16 residues. V dropped 3 bases and J dropped 0; count of bases not matched to a gene: 8.

This chain joins TRBV6-1 and TRBJ1-1, with TRBD1 as a possible D gene (6 bases). The CDR3 sequence is 18 residues long. The germline CDR1 and CDR2 sequences are MNHNS and SASEGT. Trimming took 1 base from V and 4 from J, leaving 22 bases between them. CDR3 protein: CASSEDSWVVQGPTEAFF. DNA for the CDR3: TGTGCCAGCAGTGAAGATTCGTGGGTGGTACAGGGCCCCACTGAAGCTTTCTTT.

V gene TRBV7-2 combines with J gene TRBJ1-4, with D maybe TRBD1 (6 bases). CDR3 size: 15 residues. Germline V gene lookup returns CDR1 SGHTA and CDR2 FQGNSA. Between the trimmed V and J ends, which lost 5 bases and 5 bases, there was a span of 15 bases. DNA of the CDR3: TGTGCCAGCAGCCCCTGGGGGCAGGGGAATGAAAAACTGTTTTTT. Encoded protein: CASSPWGQGNEKLFF.

The CDR3 sequence: CASSSGLITDTQYF. The CDR3 nucleotides are TGTGCCAGCAGCTCGGGACTCATCACAGATACGCAGTATTTT. V is TRBV7-6 and J is TRBJ2-3; D may be TRBD2 (6 bases). The germline V gene has CDR1 SGHVS and CDR2 FNYEAQ. This CDR3 has 14 residues. V lost 4 bases and J lost 2, with 10 bases in between.

This clone was seen only a few times. This chain uses TRBV5-6 with TRBJ1-5, with D tentatively TRBD1 (6 bases). V was pared by 2 bases and J by 6 bases, with 18 bases between. Per germline, CDR1 SGHDT and CDR2 YYEEEE. There are 16 residues in the CDR3. The CDR3 loop reads CASSLGGPTGIQPQHF. CDR3 DNA: TGTGCCAGCAGCTTAGGGGGGCCGACGGGGATTCAGCCCCAGCATTTT.

The CDR3 sequence: CASTTPAGNTIYF. The CDR3 nucleotides are TGTGCCAGCACGACACCCGCAGGAAACACCATATATTTT. V and J are TRBV6-5 and TRBJ1-3, with D uncertain. V was clipped by 7 bases and J by 4 bases, with 11 bases between them. Looked up from germline, CDR1 is MNHEY and CDR2 is SVGAGI. This CDR3 is 13 amino acids long.

The table lists this clone with a few counts. The genes are TRBV28 and TRBJ1-1; D is ambiguous. V was shortened by 7 bases and J by 3 bases, with 6 bases between the two germline ends. Per the germline V gene, CDR1 is MDHEN and CDR2 is SYDVKM. The CDR3 sequence is 11 residues long. This chain's CDR3 is CASTGYTEAFF. The CDR3 DNA follows: TGTGCCAGCACGGGGTACACTGAAGCTTTCTTT.

This clone was found once. The chain couples TRBV7-8 to TRBJ2-4; D call uncertain. CDR3 length: 12 amino acids. The ends were cut back, 2 bases at V and 5 bases at J, with 4 bases in the middle. Per germline, CDR1 SGHVS and CDR2 FQNEAQ. CDR3 DNA sequence: TGTGCCAGCAGCTTATCTGAAAACATTCAGTACTTC. Protein: CASSLSENIQYF.

This clone has a handful of counts. The chain combines TRBV10-3 with TRBJ1-1, with 8 bases lining up with TRBD1. Germline V gene data show CDR1 as ENHRY and CDR2 as SYGVKD. The CDR3 has 14 residues. The V segment lost 11 bases and the J segment 1 base; nucleotides outside the gene matches: 9. The CDR3 region has the DNA TGTGCCTCCGGATCGGACAGGGCGAACACTGAAGCTTTCTTT. This codes for CASGSDRANTEAFF.

The V gene is TRBV5-5, the J gene TRBJ2-5; 10 positions match TRBD1. Looked up from germline, CDR1 is SGHKS and CDR2 is YYEKEE (reference sequence). This CDR3 has 16 amino acids. J was trimmed by 5 bases and V by 0 bases; bases with no gene match: 7. The CDR3 DNA reads as TGTGCCAGCAGCTTGGCCCGGACAGGGGGAAGTGAGACCCAGTACTTC. Translated, it gives CASSLARTGGSETQYF. The variable domain in full, with the rest retrieved from reference TRBV5-5 and TRBJ2-5, is DAGVTQSPTHLIKTRGQQVTLRCSPISGHKSVSWYQQVLGQGPQFIFQYYEKEERGRGNFPDRFSARQFPNYSSELNVNALLLGDSALYLCASSLARTGGSETQYFGPGTRLLVL.

The gene calls are TRBV5-1 and TRBJ2-7, with 11 bases identical to TRBD1. V lost 5 bases and J lost 6; bases outside the gene matches: 13. This CDR3 region has 16 residues. CDR1 and CDR2 (germline): SGHRS, YFSETQ. The CDR3 DNA sequence: TGCGCCAGCAGGGACAGGGGGCGCAAAGAGGGTGGCGAGCAGTACTTC. Protein: CASRDRGRKEGGEQYF.

V gene TRBV5-1 combines with J gene TRBJ2-1, with TRBD2 identical over 10 bases. Germline-derived CDR1 and CDR2 are SGHRS and YFSETQ. J gave up 5 bases and V 1 base, and 9 bases lay outside the gene matches. The CDR3 runs to 17 residues. CDR3 amino acids: CASSLPPAGGGHNEQFF. CDR3 in DNA: TGCGCCAGCAGCTTGCCCCCAGCGGGAGGGGGTCACAATGAGCAGTTCTTC.

This chain links TRBV5-1 with TRBJ1-2; possible D gene TRBD1, 5 bases. V shed 4 bases and J shed 7 bases, with 20 bases lying between them. The CDR3 is 15 residues long. Germline V gene sequence: CDR1 SGHRS, CDR2 YFSETQ. The CDR3 region is CASSTGTVSAGGYTF. In DNA form, the CDR3 reads TGCGCCAGCAGCACGGGGACGGTTAGTGCGGGTGGCTACACCTTC. The whole variable domain, filled in from reference TRBV5-1 and TRBJ1-2, reads KAGVTQTPRYLIKTRGQQVTLSCSPISGHRSVSWYQQTPGQGLQFLFEYFSETQRNKGNFPGRFSGRQFSNSRSEMNVSTLELGDSALYLCASSTGTVSAGGYTFGSGTRLTVV.

This chain links TRBV11-2 with TRBJ2-2; D unresolved. The germline CDR1 and CDR2 sequences are SGHAT and FQNNGV. Trimming took off 3 bases at V and 4 bases at J, with 12 bases between the two ends. The CDR3 sequence is 15 residues long. Written as DNA, the CDR3 is TGTGCCAGCAGCTTTTTCAGGAGCGTCACCGGGGAGCTGTTTTTT. It specifies CASSFFRSVTGELFF.

The chain couples TRBV10-3 to TRBJ2-2; no definite D call. The CDR3 is 14 residues long. Trimming left V 5 bases short and J 2 bases short, with 9 bases between. Germline V CDR1 and CDR2: ENHRY, SYGVKD. CDR3 in amino acids: CAISHPPNTGELFF. The DNA for the CDR3 is TGTGCCATCAGTCACCCCCCTAACACCGGGGAGCTGTTTTTT.

This clone was counted only a few times. The V and J genes are TRBV30 and TRBJ1-4, with 7 bases aligning to TRBD1. Germline-derived CDR1 and CDR2 are GTSNPN and SVGIG (reference sequence). V trimming: 3 bases; J trimming: 4 bases; junction bases outside the gene matches: 5. The CDR3 has 14 amino acids. CDR3 in amino acids: CAWSTGDGNEKLFF. In DNA, the CDR3 is TGTGCCTGGAGCACAGGGGATGGTAATGAAAAACTGTTTTTT.

This chain joins TRBV5-4 and TRBJ2-5; D might be TRBD2 (6 bases). Germline V gene lookup returns CDR1 SGHNT and CDR2 YYREEE (reference sequence). The CDR3 has 13 residues. V lost 4 bases and J lost 4, with 11 bases in between. The CDR3 protein is CASSQPGVETQYF. DNA for the CDR3: TGTGCCAGCAGCCAGCCGGGGGTAGAGACCCAGTACTTC.

V usage is TRBV6-1 and J usage is TRBJ1-1; D perhaps matches TRBD1 (6 bases). The CDR3 runs 11 residues. From germline, CDR1 is MNHNS and CDR2 SASEGT. The V end lost 4 bases, the J end lost 8 bases, and 8 bases lay between the germline ends. The CDR3 region has the DNA TGTGCCAGCAGTGGAAGGGGGGAAGCTTTCTTT. Amino acid sequence: CASSGRGEAFF.

This clone was found once. V usage is TRBV19 and J usage is TRBJ2-3; TRBD2 matches 10 bases. The CDR3 length is 16 residues. The germline gives CDR1 LNHDA, CDR2 SQIVND (reference sequence). V was clipped by 3 bases and J by 4 bases; unmatched bases: 7. DNA for the CDR3: TGTGCCAGTAGTATTTGGTCTAGCGGGAGTGCAGATACGCAGTATTTT. Its protein is CASSIWSSGSADTQYF.